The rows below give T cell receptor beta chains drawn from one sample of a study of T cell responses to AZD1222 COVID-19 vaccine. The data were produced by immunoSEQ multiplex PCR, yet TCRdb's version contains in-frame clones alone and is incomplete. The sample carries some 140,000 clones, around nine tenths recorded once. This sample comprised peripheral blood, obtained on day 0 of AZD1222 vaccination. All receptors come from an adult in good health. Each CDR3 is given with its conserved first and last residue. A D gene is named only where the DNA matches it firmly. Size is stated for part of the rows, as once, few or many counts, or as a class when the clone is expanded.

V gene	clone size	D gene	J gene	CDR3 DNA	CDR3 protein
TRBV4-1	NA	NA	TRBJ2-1	TGCGCCAGCAGCCAAGAAGTAGGACCCGAGTTCTTC	CASSQEVGPEFF
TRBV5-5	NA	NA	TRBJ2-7	TGTGCCAGCAGCCGCGAGCTAAACGAGCAGTACTTC	CASSRELNEQYF
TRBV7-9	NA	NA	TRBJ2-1	TGTGCCAGCAGCTTAGAGGGACTCTACAATGAGCAGTTCTTC	CASSLEGLYNEQFF
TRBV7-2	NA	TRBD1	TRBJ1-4	TGTGCCAGCAGCTTACAGGGGGCGTCCGGAGAAAAACTGTTTTTT	CASSLQGASGEKLFF
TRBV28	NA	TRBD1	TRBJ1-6	TGTGCCAGCAGCCCAGAGACAGGGGTTGGTTCACCCCTCCACTTT	CASSPETGVGSPLHF
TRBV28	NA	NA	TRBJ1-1	TGTGCCAGCAACCTCGAGAGGGGCACTGAAGCTTTCTTT	CASNLERGTEAFF
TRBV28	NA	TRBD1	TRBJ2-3	TGTGCCAGCCACAGGGGCGGCACAGATACGCAGTATTTT	CASHRGGTDTQYF
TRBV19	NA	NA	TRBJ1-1	TGTGCCAGCCGAACAGTTAACACTGAAGCTTTCTTT	CASRTVNTEAFF
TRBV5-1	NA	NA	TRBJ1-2	TGCGCCAGCAGCCCTACCCAGGGAGGGGCGATTGGCTACACCTTC	CASSPTQGGAIGYTF
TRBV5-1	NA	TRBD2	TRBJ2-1	TGCGCCAGCAGCTGGACCGGGACTAGCGGGGGAGATGAGCAGTTCTTC	CASSWTGTSGGDEQFF
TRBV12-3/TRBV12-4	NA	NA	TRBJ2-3	TGTGCCAGCAGTTTTGGAGCGTCAGATACGCAGTATTTT	CASSFGASDTQYF
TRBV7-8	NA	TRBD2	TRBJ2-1	TGTGCCAGCAGCTTAGCGAGCCTAGCGGGGTACAATGAGCAGTTCTTC	CASSLASLAGYNEQFF
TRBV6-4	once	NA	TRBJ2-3	TGTGCCAGCAGTGACTCAGGAGGGGCGGCGCAGTATTTT	CASSDSGGAAQYF
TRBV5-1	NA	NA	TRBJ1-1	TGCGCCAGCAGCTTAGGACCGTCGAACACTGAAGCTTTCTTT	CASSLGPSNTEAFF
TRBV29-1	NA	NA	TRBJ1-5	TGCAGCGTAGTCGGGGATAGCAATCAGCCCCAGCATTTT	CSVVGDSNQPQHF
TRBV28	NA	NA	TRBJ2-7	TGTGCCAGCAGATCCGGGACGGCGGTCTACGAGCAGTACTTC	CASRSGTAVYEQYF
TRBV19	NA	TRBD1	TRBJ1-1	TGTGCCTCTGAAGCCCGGGACAGGGTCGAAACTGAAGCTTTCTTT	CASEARDRVETEAFF